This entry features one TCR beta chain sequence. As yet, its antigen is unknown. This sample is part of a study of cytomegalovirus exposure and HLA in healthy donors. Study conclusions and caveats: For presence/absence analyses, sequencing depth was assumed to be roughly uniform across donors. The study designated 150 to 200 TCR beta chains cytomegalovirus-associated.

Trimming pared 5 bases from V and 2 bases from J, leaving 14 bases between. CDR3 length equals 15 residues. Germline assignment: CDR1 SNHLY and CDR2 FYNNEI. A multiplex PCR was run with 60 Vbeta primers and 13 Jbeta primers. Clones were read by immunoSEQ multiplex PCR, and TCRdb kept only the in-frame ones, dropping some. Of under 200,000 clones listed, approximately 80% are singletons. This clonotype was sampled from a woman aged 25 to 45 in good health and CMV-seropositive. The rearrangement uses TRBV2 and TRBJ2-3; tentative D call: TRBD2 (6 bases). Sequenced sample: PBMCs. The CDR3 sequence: CASSSGLNPTDTQYF. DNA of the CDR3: TGTGCCAGCAGTTCCGGACTAAACCCCACAGATACGCAGTATTTT. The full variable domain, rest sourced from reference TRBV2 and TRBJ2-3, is EPEVTQTPSHQVTQMGQEVILRCVPISNHLYFYWYRQILGQKVEFLVSFYNNEISEKSEIFDDQFSVERPDGSNFTLKIRSTKLEDSAMYFCASSSGLNPTDTQYFGPGTRLTVL.